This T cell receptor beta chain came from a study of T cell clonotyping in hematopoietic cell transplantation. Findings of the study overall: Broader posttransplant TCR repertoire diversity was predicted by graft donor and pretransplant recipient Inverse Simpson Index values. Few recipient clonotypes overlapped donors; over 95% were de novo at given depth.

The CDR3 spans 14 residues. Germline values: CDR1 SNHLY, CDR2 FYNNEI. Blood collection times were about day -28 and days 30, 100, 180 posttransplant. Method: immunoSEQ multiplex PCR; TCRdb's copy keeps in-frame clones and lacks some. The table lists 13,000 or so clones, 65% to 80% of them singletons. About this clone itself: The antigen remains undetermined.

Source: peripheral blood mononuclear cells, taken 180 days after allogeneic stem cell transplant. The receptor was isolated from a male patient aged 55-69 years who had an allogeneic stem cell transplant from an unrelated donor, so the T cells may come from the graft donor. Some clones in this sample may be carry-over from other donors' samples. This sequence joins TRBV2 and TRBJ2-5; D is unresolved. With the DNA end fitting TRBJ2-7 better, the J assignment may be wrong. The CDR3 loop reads CASQIQQASYEQYF. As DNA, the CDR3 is TGTGCCAGCCAGATTCAGCAGGCTTCCTACGAGCAGTACTTC.